The present entry profiles one TCR beta chain with its context. What it recognizes is unknown. The CDR3 covers 14 residues. V lost 5 bases and J lost 7; bases outside the gene matches: 10. Germline values: CDR1 LGHNT, CDR2 FRNRAP. Primers included in the PCR were 60 Vbeta and 13 Jbeta primers. Assay used: immunoSEQ multiplex PCR; TCRdb lists only in-frame clones, some missing. This table holds about 180,000 clones, over 60% found once. This entry is derived from a study of cytomegalovirus exposure and HLA in healthy donors. Overall study context: Around 77% of around 390 genotyped donors fell in the Caucasian-associated ancestry cluster.

Regarding the study as a whole: What TCR beta sequences reportedly achieved was accurate prediction of HLA-A and HLA-B alleles in most subjects. In a later analysis, about 17,000 TCR beta sequences were associated with HLA alleles at 0.05 false discovery rate. Across HLA loci, a later analysis found differing TCR association rates, with DRB1 most and HLA-C fewest.

V is TRBV12-5 and J is TRBJ1-2; 7 bases line up with TRBD1. Source material: PBMCs. The receptor was isolated from a man between 18 and 29 years old in good health and CMV-seronegative. CDR3 in DNA: TGTGCTAGTGGTCCCGAGGACAGGCCGAGTGGCTACACCTTC. This sequence encodes CASGPEDRPSGYTF. Filled out from reference TRBV12-5 and TRBJ1-2, the complete variable domain reads DARVTQTPRHKVTEMGQEVTMRCQPILGHNTVFWYRQTMMQGLELLAYFRNRAPLDDSGMPKDRFSAEMPDATLATLKIQPSEPRDSAVYFCASGPEDRPSGYTFGSGTRLTVV.